This T cell receptor beta chain was captured in a study of CD8 T cells in Susac syndrome. Study-wide results and caveats: The study conceded that relatively few individuals underwent its TCR sequencing and HLA analysis.

Turning to this clonotype: Its antigen is currently unknown.

The authors reverse transcribed roughly 0.5 to 1 ug RNA with random hexamers. Multiplex PCR with immunoSEQ amplified the TCR beta CDR3 across 54 Vbeta and 13 Jbeta. MiXCR was run by TCRdb on the immunoSEQ multiplex PCR reads, yielding one entry per CDR3 protein. The sample consists of hundreds of thousands of distinct CDR3 sequences, 85% of them appearing once. Germline V gene lookup returns CDR1 MDHEN and CDR2 SYDVKM. V was pared by 3 bases and J by 4 bases, with 12 bases between. The CDR3 contains 14 residues. High-throughput TCR beta sequencing covered peripheral CD8+ and CD4+ T cells. Control patients had untreated stable or active relapsing-remitting multiple sclerosis by revised McDonald criteria.

The source of this sequence is a human donor with multiple sclerosis. The sequencing sample was made of CD8+ T cells from PBMCs. This chain links TRBV28 with TRBJ1-1; the D gene is possibly TRBD1 (6 bases). Here the CDR3 reads CASSFPGAGTEAFF. CDR3 DNA: TGTGCCAGCAGTTTCCCGGGGGCGGGCACTGAAGCTTTCTTT.